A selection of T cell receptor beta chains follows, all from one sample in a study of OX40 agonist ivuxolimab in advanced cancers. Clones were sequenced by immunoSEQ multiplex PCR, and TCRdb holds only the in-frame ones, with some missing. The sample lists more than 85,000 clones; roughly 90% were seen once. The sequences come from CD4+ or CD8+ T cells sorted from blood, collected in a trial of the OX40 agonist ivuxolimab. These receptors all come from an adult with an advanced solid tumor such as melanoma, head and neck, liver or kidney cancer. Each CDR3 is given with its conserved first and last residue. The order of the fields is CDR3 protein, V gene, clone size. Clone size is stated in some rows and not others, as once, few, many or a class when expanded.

CASSGGLNTEAFF,TRBV7-3,NA
CASSLYGQSTGELFF,TRBV7-2,NA
CASSLGLAFHPVTGELFF,TRBV7-6,once
CASSRDSLYNEQFF,TRBV6-4,NA
CASSPPGGGMNTEAFF,TRBV18,NA
CASSQEFGTELNPEAFF,TRBV4-2,NA
CASSSPQEGGGTDTQYF,TRBV28,NA
CASSPEVGEQYF,TRBV18,NA
CASSLIQAEKLFF,TRBV5-1,NA
CASSTSRQGEQFF,TRBV6-1,NA
CASGLTALETQYF,TRBV12-5,NA
CSARDNYGYTF,TRBV20-1,NA
CASSVIGGLELGEQYF,TRBV9,once
CASSTIAYRESADTQYF,TRBV7-2,NA
CASRTGSNQPQHF,TRBV23-1,NA
CASSERSGLGNTIYF,TRBV2,NA
CASSQDRHLYGYTF,TRBV4-3,NA
CASSSEPTGASNYGYTF,TRBV5-6,NA
CASSSRAHTEAFF,TRBV7-9,NA
CASSLQGGYEQFF,TRBV11-3,once
CASSLSWTGTYEQYF,TRBV27,NA
CASSSTYTDTQYF,TRBV6-6,NA
CASSLLTVPTEAFF,TRBV11-1,NA
CASSRLGTGEFGNTIYF,TRBV2,NA
CASNRDLNTEAFF,TRBV10-2,NA
CASSLSKPDGYTF,TRBV18,few
CASSYSSSYEQYF,TRBV6-5,NA
CASTPRPRNSPLHF,TRBV11-2,NA
CAWSLGTPYDNEQFF,TRBV30,NA
CASSGEAGGPVDTGELFF,TRBV4-2,NA
CASSLNGAGGGETQYF,TRBV28,once
CAWSPYQETQYF,TRBV30,NA
CASSYSGGRGNQPQHF,TRBV19,NA
CASSEPEFGTWEVMNTEAFF,TRBV6-1,NA
CASSSDGANEKLFF,TRBV5-1,once
CASSLASGTQYF,TRBV5-6,NA
CASSIGTTPETQYF,TRBV19,NA
CASSQDRDRGNTIYF,TRBV4-1,NA
CASSLADWDNEQFF,TRBV27,NA
CASSLAPPNEQFF,TRBV11-2,NA
CASTSGTGYEQFF,TRBV11-3,NA
CASSLRPDTQYF,TRBV5-4,NA
CASSSGANVLTF,TRBV25-1,NA
CASSRPGRRWGYTF,TRBV2,NA
CASSGGRALTQYF,TRBV2,NA
CASSLVGSGFNQPQHF,TRBV7-2,NA
CASRTSVHEQYF,TRBV28,few
CASSLQRGGGETQYF,TRBV5-4,NA
CASSVVPGTYEQYF,TRBV9,NA
CASSLAALGGTGAYEQYF,TRBV7-6,NA
CASSQGLGDTIYF,TRBV14,NA
CASSPPTAAWGGGEQYF,TRBV13,few
CASSQVIQGPSPLHF,TRBV4-2,NA
CASSSTSGGHTGELFF,TRBV5-1,NA
CASSISGGSEAFF,TRBV19,once
CASSDLTEGANVLTF,TRBV10-1,NA